This TCR beta chain comes out of a study of shared clonotypes between healthy human individuals. On this clone itself: As yet, its antigen is unknown.

Per the germline V gene, CDR1 is ENHRY and CDR2 is SYGVKD. This CDR3 has 14 amino acids. The ends were cut back, 10 bases at V and 4 bases at J, with 20 bases in the middle. There were only Caucasian adults among the donors, and all lived in Nashville, Tennessee. From CD4+ cells came CD45RA+ naive and CD45RA-negative memory subsets. The protocol was immunoSEQ multiplex PCR, while the TCRdb copy is restricted to in-frame clones and leaves out a portion. The profile shows 1 million to 1.2 million clones, 60% to 85% of them singletons. Whole-study results and caveats: Clonotype sharing among donors was expected to depend on sequencing depth.

The chain links TRBV10-3 to TRBJ2-7; D gene uncertain. The source material was memory CD4+ T cells from PBMCs. Indicated subset: CD45RA-negative fraction. This TCR came from a man aged 18 to 29 in good health. Some clones in this sample may be carry-over from other donors' samples. The chain's CDR3 is CATTELRVNYEQYF. The DNA of the CDR3 is TGTGCCACCACGGAACTACGGGTTAATTACGAGCAGTACTTC.